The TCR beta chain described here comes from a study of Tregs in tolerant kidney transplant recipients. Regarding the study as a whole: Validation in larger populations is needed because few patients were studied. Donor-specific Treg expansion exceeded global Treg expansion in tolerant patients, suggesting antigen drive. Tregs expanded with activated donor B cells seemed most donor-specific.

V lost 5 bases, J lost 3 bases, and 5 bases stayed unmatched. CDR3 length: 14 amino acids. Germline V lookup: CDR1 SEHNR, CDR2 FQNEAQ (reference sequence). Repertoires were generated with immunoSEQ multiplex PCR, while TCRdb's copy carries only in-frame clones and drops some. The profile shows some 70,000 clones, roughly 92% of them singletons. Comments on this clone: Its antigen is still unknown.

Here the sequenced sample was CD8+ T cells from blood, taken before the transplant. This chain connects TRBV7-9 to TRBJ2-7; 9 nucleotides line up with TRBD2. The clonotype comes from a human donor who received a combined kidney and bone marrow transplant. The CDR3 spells CASSEGLARYEQYF. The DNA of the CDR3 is TGTGCCAGCAGCGAGGGACTAGCTCGCTACGAGCAGTACTTC.